One and the same sample provided the 31 T cell receptor beta chains below, sequenced in a study of T cell responses to AZD1222 COVID-19 vaccine. This table comes from immunoSEQ multiplex PCR, and its TCRdb copy is limited to in-frame clones, with some not included. The sample includes about 73,000 clones, almost 90% of them seen just once. Material: peripheral blood, obtained 28 days after the second AZD1222 dose. These receptors came from an adult who received the AZD1222 COVID-19 vaccine.

The V and J genes are TRBV5-1 and TRBJ1-3; possible D gene TRBD1, 6 bases. Germline CDR1 reads SGHRS; CDR2 reads YFSETQ. V lost 3 bases and J 0 bases, leaving 13 bases between the germline ends. This CDR3 is built from 16 residues. The CDR3 DNA follows: TGCGCCAGCAGCTCCGGACAGCCAAGCTCTGGAAACACCATATATTTT. This sequence encodes CASSSGQPSSGNTIYF.

This chain links TRBV7-2 with TRBJ2-3, with D unclear. This CDR3 is 14 amino acids long. V lost 1 base and J lost 8, with 13 bases in between. The germline gives CDR1 SGHTA, CDR2 FQGNSA. The CDR3: CASSLGLAVGTQYF. The CDR3 nucleotides are TGTGCCAGCAGCTTAGGGCTGGCAGTCGGTACGCAGTATTTT.

The rearrangement uses TRBV12-5 and TRBJ1-1; 7 bases line up with TRBD1. CDR1 is LGHNT and CDR2 is FRNRAP in the germline V gene. This CDR3 is built from 13 residues. The trim removed 6 bases at V and 6 bases at J, leaving 7 bases unmatched. CDR3 region: CASGKDRSAEAFF. CDR3 DNA: TGTGCTAGTGGGAAGGACAGGAGCGCTGAAGCTTTCTTT.

This chain links TRBV18 with TRBJ1-5; TRBD1 matches at 8 bases. The CDR3 is 16 residues long. The V segment lost 1 base and the J segment 0 bases; nucleotides outside the gene matches: 2. Germline assignment: CDR1 KGHSH and CDR2 LQKENI. This chain's CDR3 is CASSPQDRGSNQPQHF. The CDR3 DNA follows: TGTGCCAGCTCACCACAAGACAGGGGTAGCAATCAGCCCCAGCATTTT.

The J gene is TRBJ1-5, the V gene TRBV28, with D unresolved. With 5 bases removed from V and 6 bases from J, the gap between germline ends came to 8 bases. CDR3 length: 12 residues. Germline CDR1 reads MDHEN; CDR2 reads SYDVKM. DNA of the CDR3: TGTGCCAGCAGTCCCCGGGGTCAGCCCCAGCATTTT. Its translation: CASSPRGQPQHF.

This chain links TRBV5-6 with TRBJ2-7, with D possibly matching TRBD2 (6 bases). Germline-derived CDR1 and CDR2 are SGHDT and YYEEEE. V lost 4 bases and J 4 bases, leaving 15 bases between the germline ends. The CDR3 sequence is 14 residues long. CDR3 sequence: CASSRTSTQYEQYF. In nucleotides, the CDR3 is TGTGCCAGCAGCCGAACTAGCACACAATACGAGCAGTACTTC.

The chain employs TRBV11-3 and TRBJ2-7, with 8 nucleotides matching TRBD2. V lost 5 bases and J lost 0; bases outside the gene matches: 0. Germline values: CDR1 SGHNT, CDR2 YENEEA. The CDR3 runs 13 residues. This chain's CDR3 is CASSGTSSYEQYF. In DNA, the CDR3 is TGTGCCAGCAGCGGGACTAGCTCCTACGAGCAGTACTTC. Combining the CDR3 with reference TRBV11-3 and TRBJ2-7 gives the whole variable domain EAGVVQSPRYKIIEKKQPVAFWCNPISGHNTLYWYLQNLGQGPELLIRYENEEAVDDSQLPKDRFSAERLKGVDSTLKIQPAELGDSAVYLCASSGTSSYEQYFGPGTRLTVT.

This chain connects TRBV27 to TRBJ1-2; TRBD1 aligns across 9 bases. The germline V gene has CDR1 MNHEY and CDR2 SMNVEV (reference sequence). V was clipped by 2 bases and J by 4 bases; unmatched bases: 5. This CDR3 contains 15 residues. This CDR3 is CASSLGTGTTYGYTF. In nucleotides, the CDR3 is TGTGCCAGCAGTTTAGGGACAGGGACCACCTATGGCTACACCTTC.

CDR3 DNA sequence: TGTGCCAGCAGCTTAATGGGGACACCGTACGAGCAGTACTTC. This encodes CASSLMGTPYEQYF. The chain combines TRBV7-3 with TRBJ2-7; D might be TRBD1 (6 bases). With 1 base removed from V and 4 bases from J, the gap between germline ends came to 11 bases. The V gene's germline CDR1 is SGHTA and CDR2 FQGTGA. The CDR3 length is 14 residues.

As DNA, the CDR3 is TGTGCCAGCAGTCTCGTAAGGGAGCAGTACTTC. Protein sequence: CASSLVREQYF. The V and J genes are TRBV12-3 or TRBV12-4 and TRBJ2-7; no clear D. V was clipped by 5 bases and J by 7 bases, with 9 bases between them. The CDR3 covers 11 residues.

The V call is TRBV24-1, the J call TRBJ2-7; TRBD1 aligns across 7 bases. Germline V gene lookup returns CDR1 KGHDR and CDR2 SFDVKD. The CDR3 covers 15 residues. J was trimmed by 1 base and V by 3 bases; bases with no gene match: 5. The DNA for the CDR3 is TGTGCCACCAGTGATGGGACAGTCGATTCCTACGAGCAGTACTTC. It encodes CATSDGTVDSYEQYF.

A remark on this clone: The germline gene is not matched at one end of the junction; a read error may be the cause. The CDR3 reads CATSRTGLKFF. The CDR3 DNA reads TGTGCCACCAGCAGGACAGGGTTAAAGTTCTTC. The rearrangement joins TRBV15 to TRBJ2-7; 7 bases map to TRBD1. This CDR3 contains 11 residues. CDR1 and CDR2 from the germline V gene are LNHNV and YYDKDF (reference sequence).

This sequence joins TRBV7-2 and TRBJ1-6; D gene unclear. The CDR3 length is 15 residues. CDR1 and CDR2 (germline): SGHTA, FQGNSA. Trimming left V 5 bases short and J 10 bases short, with 18 bases between. CDR3 in amino acids: CASSGGFGRWSPLHF. The CDR3 DNA is TGTGCCAGCAGCGGTGGGTTCGGTAGATGGTCACCCCTCCACTTT.

The chain links TRBV28 to TRBJ1-2; the D is unclear. Per germline, CDR1 MDHEN and CDR2 SYDVKM. V lost 5 bases, J lost 4 bases, and 11 bases lay in between. The CDR3 covers 13 residues. The CDR3, as DNA: TGTGCCAGCAGTCCCGCCTTCGGCTATGGCTACACCTTC. Translated: CASSPAFGYGYTF.

This clone was found a few times. The V and J genes are TRBV2 and TRBJ2-7; D may be TRBD1 or TRBD2 (5 bases each). The CDR3 contains 15 residues. V shed 8 bases and J shed 2 bases, with 19 bases lying between them. Germline V CDR1 and CDR2: SNHLY, FYNNEI. The DNA of the CDR3 is TGTGCCAGCCAACAGCCGGGACGGGAACCCTACGAGCAGTACTTC. Its protein is CASQQPGREPYEQYF.

The rearrangement links TRBV3-1 (or the pseudogene TRBV3-2) to TRBJ1-3, with 7 bases fitting TRBD1. V was pared by 1 base and J by 0 bases, with 6 bases of the junction left unmatched. Germline V gives CDR1 LGHDT, CDR2 YNNKEL (reference sequence). There are 17 residues in the CDR3. CDR3 region: CASSQGQGRLSGNTIYF. CDR3 bases: TGTGCCAGCAGCCAAGGACAGGGAAGACTCTCTGGAAACACCATATATTTT.

This rearrangement joins TRBV6-5 to TRBJ1-6; 7 bases are shared with TRBD1. J lost 8 bases, V lost 2 bases, and 6 bases had no gene match. This CDR3 has 15 residues. Germline V gene sequence: CDR1 MNHEY, CDR2 SVGAGI. This CDR3 is CASSYGRTGDSPLHF. The CDR3 DNA reads as TGTGCCAGCAGTTACGGGCGGACAGGAGATTCACCCCTCCACTTT.

The V call is TRBV18, the J call TRBJ1-4, with D perhaps TRBD1 (6 bases). Germline CDR1 KGHSH, CDR2 LQKENI. V was clipped by 5 bases and J by 5 bases, with 12 bases between them. CDR3 length: 14 residues. The chain's CDR3 is CASSEQGSNEKLFF. The CDR3 nucleotides read TGTGCCAGCTCAGAACAGGGCTCGAATGAAAAACTGTTTTTT.

The chain carries TRBV4-3 and TRBJ1-5; no firm D call. The CDR3 contains 15 residues. V lost 1 base and J lost 2, with 9 bases in between. Germline loops: CDR1 LGHNA, CDR2 YSLEER. The CDR3 DNA is TGCGCCAGCAGCCAAGTATACGGCGGCAATCAGCCCCAGCATTTT. Translation: CASSQVYGGNQPQHF.

This chain links TRBV18 with TRBJ1-1, with a possible D match to TRBD1 (5 bases). CDR3 length equals 15 residues. Trimming removed 2 bases at V and 2 bases at J, with 12 bases between. Germline V lookup: CDR1 KGHSH, CDR2 LQKENI. The CDR3 DNA reads as TGTGCCAGCTCACCAACCAGGGACCCAAACACTGAAGCTTTCTTT. Protein: CASSPTRDPNTEAFF.

The rearrangement joins TRBV6-5 to TRBJ1-4; D might be TRBD1 (5 bases). Germline CDR1 and CDR2: MNHEY and SVGAGI. V lost 0 bases to trimming and J lost 8 bases, with 13 bases between them. The length of the CDR3 is 15 residues. DNA of the CDR3: TGTGCCAGCAGTTACTCGGGTCCCGGGGCGGAAAAACTGTTTTTT. Translating gives CASSYSGPGAEKLFF.

This clone was seen just once. The rearrangement uses TRBV9 and TRBJ1-1; possibly TRBD1 for D (6 bases). The V end was cut by 4 bases, the J end by 3 bases, with 16 bases between. The CDR3 sequence is 15 residues long. Germline loops: CDR1 SGDLS, CDR2 YYNGEE. The CDR3 region is CASSQGTPVDTEAFF. The CDR3 coding sequence is TGTGCCAGCAGCCAGGGGACGCCGGTGGACACTGAAGCTTTCTTT.

The CDR3 reads CASSPWGSSNTEAFF. The DNA for the CDR3 is TGTGCCAGCAGTCCCTGGGGCAGCTCGAACACTGAAGCTTTCTTT. The chain combines TRBV28 with TRBJ1-1, with D perhaps TRBD1 (5 bases). Trimming removed 5 bases at V and 1 base at J, with 14 bases between. The CDR3 runs to 15 residues. Germline assignment: CDR1 MDHEN and CDR2 SYDVKM.

CDR3 region: CASRLSGSSGNTIYF. CDR3 DNA sequence: TGTGCCAGCCGACTATCCGGTAGCTCTGGAAACACCATATATTTT. J is TRBJ1-3 and V is TRBV28; no reliable D call. This CDR3 has 15 residues. The V end lost 8 bases, the J end lost 0 bases, and 14 bases lay between the germline ends. Germline V gene data show CDR1 as MDHEN and CDR2 as SYDVKM.

The chain has TRBV7-9 and TRBJ1-2, with D possibly being TRBD1 (6 bases). Trimming cost V 5 bases and J 6 bases, with 16 bases left between them. The CDR3 contains 14 residues. From germline, CDR1 is SEHNR and CDR2 FQNEAQ (reference sequence). CDR3 coding DNA: TGTGCCAGCAGCCCTACAGGGTCCGCGGATGGCTACACCTTC. Translation: CASSPTGSADGYTF.

The chain carries TRBV19 and TRBJ1-2; D is possibly TRBD1 (5 bases). Trimming removed 5 bases from V and 7 bases from J, with 23 bases in between. This CDR3 has 16 amino acids. The germline gives CDR1 LNHDA, CDR2 SQIVND (reference sequence). CDR3 sequence: CASSPTDSLLGFGYTF. The CDR3 DNA reads TGTGCCAGTAGTCCAACTGACAGCTTACTAGGTTTTGGCTACACCTTC.

This clone appeared a few times. The chain links TRBV2 to TRBJ1-5; D not certain. V gave up 6 bases and J gave up 3 bases, with 12 bases separating them. The CDR3 is made up of 14 amino acids. Germline V lookup: CDR1 SNHLY, CDR2 FYNNEI. The CDR3 loop is CASRRWGSNQPQHF. The CDR3 DNA reads as TGTGCCAGCAGGAGGTGGGGTTCCAATCAGCCCCAGCATTTT.

In this sample, this clone turned up once. The genes are TRBV21-1 and TRBJ1-4; no DNA check was done on the table's D call, TRBD1. TRBV21-1 is deemed a pseudogene. This CDR3 has 18 residues. CDR3 coding DNA: TGTGCCAGCAGCGGACCGGGACAGGGAGACGAGGCTAATGAAAAACTGTTTTTT. Its translation is CASSGPGQGDEANEKLFF.

The chain has TRBV10-3 and TRBJ1-2; D remains ambiguous. There are 18 residues in the CDR3. V was clipped by 7 bases and J by 0 bases, with 24 bases between them. Germline CDR1 ENHRY, CDR2 SYGVKD. Here the CDR3 DNA reads TGTGCCATCACCGCCGGCGCCACACAGTTTCCGACTAACTATGGCTACACCTTC. This sequence encodes CAITAGATQFPTNYGYTF.

The V gene is TRBV25-1, the J gene TRBJ1-1, with unresolved D. Germline-derived CDR1 and CDR2 are MGHDK and SYGVNS. The V end lost 8 bases, the J end lost 2 bases, and 9 bases lay between the germline ends. CDR3 length equals 12 residues. The DNA of the CDR3 is TGTGCCAGCGGAGACTCTAACACTGAAGCTTTCTTT. This codes for CASGDSNTEAFF. Full variable domain (missing parts from reference TRBV25-1 and TRBJ1-1): EADIYQTPRYLVIGTGKKITLECSQTMGHDKMYWYQQDPGMELHLIHYSYGVNSTEKGDLSSESTVSRIRTEHFPLTLESARPSHTSQYLCASGDSNTEAFFGQGTRLTVV.

The rearrangement links TRBV15 to TRBJ2-3, with D perhaps given as TRBD1 or TRBD2 (5 bases each). CDR1 LNHNV and CDR2 YYDKDF come from the germline V gene (reference sequence). The germline V and J ends were trimmed by 0 bases and 4 bases, with 11 bases remaining between them. The CDR3 extends over 15 amino acids. The DNA of the CDR3 is TGTGCCACCAGCAGAGATCAAGGGACCGCAGATACGCAGTATTTT. It yields the protein CATSRDQGTADTQYF.